The T cell receptor (beta chain) described here comes from a study of shared clonotypes between healthy human individuals. About the research overall: A couple of women and a few men aged 18 to 49 made up the donors. Whole-study results and caveats: Approximately 5.1% was the fraction of naive CD4 clonotypes found shared across a few donors. Few donors limited the genetic and exposure-history diversity represented.

As to this clone: Its antigen is as yet unknown.

About 30,000 T cell genomes, or approximately 190 ng DNA, went into the sorted-subset replicate PCRs. TCRdb's table, derived via immunoSEQ multiplex PCR, lists solely in-frame clones and lacks some. The table has approximately 980,000 clones, about three quarters seen once; the top ten hold roughly 1.5%. Germline CDR1 reads SGHRS; CDR2 reads YFSETQ. The V gene end was trimmed by 4 bases and the J gene end by 5 bases; junction bases not matched to a gene: 8. There are 15 residues in the CDR3. The sequenced sample was memory CD4+ T cells sorted from blood. As to subset: CD45RA-negative fraction. The TCR was taken from a man aged 18 to 29 in good health. V gene TRBV5-1 combines with J gene TRBJ2-5; 10 nucleotides align to TRBD2. As DNA, the CDR3 is TGCGCCAGCAGCGGACCGAGCGGGAGGGTCGAGACCCAGTACTTC. Protein sequence: CASSGPSGRVETQYF.